This is a list of T cell receptor beta chains from one sample in a study of PD-L1 blockade in urothelial cancer. Clones were sequenced by immunoSEQ multiplex PCR, and TCRdb holds only the in-frame ones, with some missing. Of 45,000 to 60,000 clones in the sample, about 81% were seen once. The sample was PBMCs, taken around atezolizumab (anti-PD-L1) treatment. Every receptor here comes from a man aged 45-65 years with urothelial cancer. Both conserved end residues are part of each CDR3. A D gene is named only where the DNA matches it firmly. Clone size, where shown, is once, few, many, or a class for clones that have expanded.

V,D,size,J,CDR3,DNA
TRBV9,-,-,TRBJ1-3,CASSGPERANTIYF,TGTGCCAGCAGCGGGCCCGAGAGGGCGAACACCATATATTTT
TRBV5-1,-,few,TRBJ2-3,CASSLASKLQVCTDTQYF,TGCGCCAGCAGCTTGGCTTCTAAATTACAGGTATGCACAGATACGCAGTATTTT
TRBV30,-,-,TRBJ1-4,CAWSGGKNQIEKLFF,TGTGCCTGGAGTGGCGGGAAGAATCAAATCGAAAAACTGTTTTTT
TRBV9,TRBD2,-,TRBJ2-3,CASSVVGGLGLAGQSSTDTQYF,TGTGCCAGCAGCGTAGTAGGGGGACTCGGACTAGCGGGGCAAAGTAGCACAGATACGCAGTATTTT
TRBV5-1,-,-,TRBJ1-2,CASSPGVEFGYTF,TGCGCCAGCAGCCCGGGGGTGGAGTTTGGCTACACCTTC
TRBV7-7,TRBD2,few,TRBJ2-3,CASSATSGPSGTQYF,TGTGCTAGCAGCGCGACTAGCGGCCCGTCCGGTACGCAGTATTTT
TRBV7-9,-,-,TRBJ2-1,CASRSQGIWREQFF,TGTGCCAGCAGATCCCAGGGGATCTGGCGGGAGCAGTTCTTC
TRBV6-6,-,-,TRBJ2-5,CAAGAGARETQYF,TGTGCCGCCGGTGCGGGGGCCAGGGAGACCCAGTACTTC
TRBV28,-,-,TRBJ2-2,CASNPTGYATGELFF,TGTGCCAGCAACCCTACAGGGTATGCCACCGGGGAGCTGTTTTTT
TRBV9,-,-,TRBJ1-2,CASSSGLGGVLAYTF,TGTGCCAGCAGCTCTGGACTGGGCGGGGTTTTGGCGTACACCTTC
TRBV11-2,-,-,TRBJ1-3,CASTHRGSASGNTIYF,TGTGCCAGCACCCACCGGGGATCTGCTTCTGGAAACACCATATATTTT
TRBV19,TRBD2,-,TRBJ2-1,CASSAGTSGRSEQFF,TGTGCCAGTAGTGCCGGGACTAGCGGGAGGAGTGAGCAGTTCTTC
TRBV5-1,-,few,TRBJ2-1,CASSLQGRLGNEQFF,TGCGCCAGCAGCTTACAAGGGAGGCTCGGAAATGAGCAGTTCTTC
TRBV27,TRBD1,once,TRBJ1-5,CASSDGQGSNQPQHF,TGTGCCAGCAGTGACGGACAGGGTAGCAATCAGCCCCAGCATTTT
TRBV6-1,TRBD1,-,TRBJ2-1,CASSVGTDNEQFF,TGTGCCAGCAGTGTTGGGACAGACAATGAGCAGTTCTTC
TRBV6-5,TRBD1,-,TRBJ2-7,CASSRRDSLSYEQYF,TGTGCCAGCAGTCGCCGGGACAGTTTATCCTACGAGCAGTACTTC
TRBV28,TRBD1,once,TRBJ1-4,CASSPGTAFGKLFF,TGTGCCAGCAGCCCCGGGACAGCTTTTGGAAAACTGTTTTTT